The present TCR beta chain was sequenced within a study of blood T cell repertoires in COVID-19. Using immunoSEQ multiplex PCR, the repertoire was profiled, and TCRdb retains in-frame clones only, with some absent. The data hold under 250,000 clones, with around 84% observed a single time. V gave up 1 base and J gave up 3 bases; unmatched junction bases: 18. The CDR3 consists of 20 residues. CDR1 GTSNPN and CDR2 SVGIG come from the germline V gene (reference sequence). The origin of this receptor is a man in his forties or fifties with COVID-19, enrolled during active disease. The source material was peripheral blood. The rearrangement links TRBV30 to TRBJ2-1, with 10 bases identical to TRBD1. Here the CDR3 DNA reads TGTGCCTGGAGTGCCTATGTCGCCTTATCCGGGACAGGGGTCTACAATGAGCAGTTCTTC. This translates into CAWSAYVALSGTGVYNEQFF.